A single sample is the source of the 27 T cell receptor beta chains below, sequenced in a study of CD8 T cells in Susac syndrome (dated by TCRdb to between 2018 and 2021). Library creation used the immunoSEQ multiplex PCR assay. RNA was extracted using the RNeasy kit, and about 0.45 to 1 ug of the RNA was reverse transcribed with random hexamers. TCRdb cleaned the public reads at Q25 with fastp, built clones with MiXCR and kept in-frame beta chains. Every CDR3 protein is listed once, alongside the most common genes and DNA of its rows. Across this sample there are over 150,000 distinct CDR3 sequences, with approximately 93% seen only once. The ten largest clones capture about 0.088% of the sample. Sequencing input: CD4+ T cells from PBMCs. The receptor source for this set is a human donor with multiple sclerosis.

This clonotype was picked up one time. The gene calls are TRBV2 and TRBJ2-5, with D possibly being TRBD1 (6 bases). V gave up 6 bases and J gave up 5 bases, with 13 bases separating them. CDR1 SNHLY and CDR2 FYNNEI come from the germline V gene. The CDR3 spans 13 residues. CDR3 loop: CASRVTGLETQYF. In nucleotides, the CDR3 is TGTGCCAGCAGAGTGACAGGATTGGAGACCCAGTACTTC.

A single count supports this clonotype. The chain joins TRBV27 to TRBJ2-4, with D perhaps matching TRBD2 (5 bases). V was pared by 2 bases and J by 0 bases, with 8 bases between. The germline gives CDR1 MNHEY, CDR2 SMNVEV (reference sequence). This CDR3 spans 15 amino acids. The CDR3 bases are TGTGCCAGCAGTTTAGACGGGGTAGCCAAAAACATTCAGTACTTC. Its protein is CASSLDGVAKNIQYF.

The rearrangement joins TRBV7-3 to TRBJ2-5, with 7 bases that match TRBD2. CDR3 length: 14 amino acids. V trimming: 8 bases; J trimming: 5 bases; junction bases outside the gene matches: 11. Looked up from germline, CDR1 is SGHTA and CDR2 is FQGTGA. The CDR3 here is CASGGAGEGETQYF. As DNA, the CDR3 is TGTGCCAGCGGAGGGGCGGGAGAGGGGGAGACCCAGTACTTC. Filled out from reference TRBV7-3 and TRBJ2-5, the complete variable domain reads GAGVSQTPSNKVTEKGKYVELRCDPISGHTALYWYRQSLGQGPEFLIYFQGTGAADDSGLPNDRFFAVRPEGSVSTLKIQRTERGDSAVYLCASGGAGEGETQYFGPGTRLLVL.

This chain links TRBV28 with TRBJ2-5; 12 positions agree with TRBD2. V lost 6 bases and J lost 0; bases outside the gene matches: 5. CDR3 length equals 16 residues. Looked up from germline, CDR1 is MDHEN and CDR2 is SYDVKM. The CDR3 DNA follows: TGTGCCAGCAGCCGCACTAGCGGGGGGTACCAAGAGACCCAGTACTTC. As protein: CASSRTSGGYQETQYF.

CDR3 sequence (DNA): TGTGCCAGTAGTATAGGAGTAGGAAAAGAGACCCAGTACTTC. Translation: CASSIGVGKETQYF. The chain is built from TRBV19 and TRBJ2-5, with D uncertain. V shed 1 base and J shed 3 bases, with 9 bases lying between them. CDR3 size: 14 residues. Germline CDR1 reads LNHDA; CDR2 reads SQIVND (reference sequence).

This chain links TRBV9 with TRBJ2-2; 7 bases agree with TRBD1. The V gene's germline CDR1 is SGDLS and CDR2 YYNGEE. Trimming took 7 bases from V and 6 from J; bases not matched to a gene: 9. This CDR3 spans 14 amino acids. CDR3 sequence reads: CASGRGSSAGELFF. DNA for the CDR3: TGTGCCAGCGGCAGGGGGAGTTCGGCCGGGGAGCTGTTTTTT. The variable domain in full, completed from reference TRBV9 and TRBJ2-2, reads DSGVTQTPKHLITATGQRVTLRCSPRSGDLSVYWYQQSLDQGLQFLIQYYNGEERAKGNILERFSAQQFPDLHSELNLSSLELGDSALYFCASGRGSSAGELFFGEGSRLTVL.

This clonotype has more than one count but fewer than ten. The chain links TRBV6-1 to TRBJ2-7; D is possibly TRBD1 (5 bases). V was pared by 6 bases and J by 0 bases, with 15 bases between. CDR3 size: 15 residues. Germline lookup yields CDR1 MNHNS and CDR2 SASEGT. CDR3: CASSLQTASSYEQYF. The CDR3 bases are TGTGCCAGCAGCTTACAGACAGCGAGCTCCTACGAGCAGTACTTC.

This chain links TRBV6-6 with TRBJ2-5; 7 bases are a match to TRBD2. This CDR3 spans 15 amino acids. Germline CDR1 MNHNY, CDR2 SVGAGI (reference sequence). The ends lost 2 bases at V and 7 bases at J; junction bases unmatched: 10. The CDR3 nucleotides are TGTGCCAGCAGTTACGCCGCGGGGGACGTCGGGACCCAGTACTTC. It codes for CASSYAAGDVGTQYF.

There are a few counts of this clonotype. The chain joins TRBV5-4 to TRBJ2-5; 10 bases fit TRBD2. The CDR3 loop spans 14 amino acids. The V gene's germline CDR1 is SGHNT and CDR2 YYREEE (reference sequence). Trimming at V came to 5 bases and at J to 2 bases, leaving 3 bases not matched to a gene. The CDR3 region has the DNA TGTGCCAGCAGATTAGCGGGGGGTCAAGAGACCCAGTACTTC. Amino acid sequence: CASRLAGGQETQYF.

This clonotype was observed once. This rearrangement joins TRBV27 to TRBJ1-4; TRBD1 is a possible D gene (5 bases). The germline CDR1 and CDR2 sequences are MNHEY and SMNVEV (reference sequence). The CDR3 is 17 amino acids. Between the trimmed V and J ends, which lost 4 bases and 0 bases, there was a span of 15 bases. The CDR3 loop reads CASSYQGGAATNEKLFF. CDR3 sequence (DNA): TGTGCCAGCAGTTACCAGGGTGGGGCGGCAACTAATGAAAAACTGTTTTTT.

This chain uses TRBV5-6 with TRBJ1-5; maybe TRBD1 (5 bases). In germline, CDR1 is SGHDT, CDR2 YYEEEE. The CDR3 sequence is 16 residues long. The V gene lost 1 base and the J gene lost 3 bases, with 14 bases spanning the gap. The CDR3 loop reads CASSLSAGTTNQPQHF. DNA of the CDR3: TGTGCCAGCAGCTTGTCGGCGGGGACCACCAATCAGCCCCAGCATTTT. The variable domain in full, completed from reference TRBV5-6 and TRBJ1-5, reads DAGVTQSPTHLIKTRGQQVTLRCSPKSGHDTVSWYQQALGQGPQFIFQYYEEEERQRGNFPDRFSGHQFPNYSSELNVNALLLGDSALYLCASSLSAGTTNQPQHFGDGTRLSIL.

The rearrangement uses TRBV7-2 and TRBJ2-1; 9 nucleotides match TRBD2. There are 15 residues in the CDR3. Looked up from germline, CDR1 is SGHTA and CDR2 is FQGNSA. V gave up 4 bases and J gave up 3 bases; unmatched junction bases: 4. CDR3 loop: CASSSWTSVYNEQFF. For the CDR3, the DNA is TGTGCCAGCAGCTCCTGGACTAGCGTCTACAATGAGCAGTTCTTC.

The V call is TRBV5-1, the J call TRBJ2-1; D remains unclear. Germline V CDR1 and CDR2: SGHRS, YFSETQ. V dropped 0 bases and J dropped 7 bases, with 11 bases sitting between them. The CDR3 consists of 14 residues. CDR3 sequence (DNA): TGCGCCAGCAGCTTGGAAGGTTCATTGAATGAGCAGTTCTTC. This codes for CASSLEGSLNEQFF. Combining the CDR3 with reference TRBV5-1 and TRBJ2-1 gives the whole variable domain KAGVTQTPRYLIKTRGQQVTLSCSPISGHRSVSWYQQTPGQGLQFLFEYFSETQRNKGNFPGRFSGRQFSNSRSEMNVSTLELGDSALYLCASSLEGSLNEQFFGPGTRLTVL.

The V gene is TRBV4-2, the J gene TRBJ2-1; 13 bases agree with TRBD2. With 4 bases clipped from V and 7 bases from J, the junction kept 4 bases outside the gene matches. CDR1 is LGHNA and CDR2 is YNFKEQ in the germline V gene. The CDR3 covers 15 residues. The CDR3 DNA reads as TGTGCCAGCAGCCGAACTAGCGGGAGGGAAAATGAGCAGTTCTTC. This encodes CASSRTSGRENEQFF.

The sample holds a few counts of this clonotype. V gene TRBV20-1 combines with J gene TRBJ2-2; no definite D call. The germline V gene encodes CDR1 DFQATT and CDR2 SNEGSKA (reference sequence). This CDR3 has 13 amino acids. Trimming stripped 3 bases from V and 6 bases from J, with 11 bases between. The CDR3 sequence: CSASPPGPGELFF. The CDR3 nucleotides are TGCAGTGCTAGTCCCCCGGGTCCCGGGGAGCTGTTTTTT.

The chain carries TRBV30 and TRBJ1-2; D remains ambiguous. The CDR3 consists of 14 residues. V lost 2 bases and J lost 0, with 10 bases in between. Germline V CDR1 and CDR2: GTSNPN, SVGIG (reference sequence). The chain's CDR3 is CAWSQHRTNYGYTF. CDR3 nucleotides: TGTGCCTGGAGTCAGCACCGGACTAACTATGGCTACACCTTC.

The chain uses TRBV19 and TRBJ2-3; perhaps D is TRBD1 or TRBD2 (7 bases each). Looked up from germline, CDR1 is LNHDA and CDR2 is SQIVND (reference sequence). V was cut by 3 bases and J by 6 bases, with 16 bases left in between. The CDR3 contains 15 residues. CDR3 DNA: TGTGCCAGTAGTATGGGGGGGACAGTCCCGGATACGCAGTATTTT. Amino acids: CASSMGGTVPDTQYF.

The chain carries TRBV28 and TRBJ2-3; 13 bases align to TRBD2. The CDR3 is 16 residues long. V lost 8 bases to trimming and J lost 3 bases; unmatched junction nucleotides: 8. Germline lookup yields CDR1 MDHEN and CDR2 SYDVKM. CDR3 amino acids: CASWTSGSFGTDTQYF. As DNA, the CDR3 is TGTGCCAGCTGGACTAGCGGGAGCTTTGGGACAGATACGCAGTATTTT.

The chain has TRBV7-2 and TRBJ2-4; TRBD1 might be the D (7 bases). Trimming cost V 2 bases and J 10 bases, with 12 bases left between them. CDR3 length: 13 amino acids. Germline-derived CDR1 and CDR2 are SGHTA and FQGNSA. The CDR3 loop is CASSLIQGGIQYF. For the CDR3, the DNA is TGTGCCAGCAGCTTAATCCAGGGGGGTATTCAGTACTTC. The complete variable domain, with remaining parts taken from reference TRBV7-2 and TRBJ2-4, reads GAGVSQSPSNKVTEKGKDVELRCDPISGHTALYWYRQSLGQGLEFLIYFQGNSAPDKSGLPSDRFSAERTGGSVSTLTIQRTQQEDSAVYLCASSLIQGGIQYFGAGTRLSVL.

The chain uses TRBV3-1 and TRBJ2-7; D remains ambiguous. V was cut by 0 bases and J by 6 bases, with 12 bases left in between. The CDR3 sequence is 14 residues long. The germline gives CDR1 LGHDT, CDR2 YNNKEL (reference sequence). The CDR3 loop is CASSQEYSDGEQYF. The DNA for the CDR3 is TGTGCCAGCAGCCAAGAATACAGCGACGGCGAGCAGTACTTC.

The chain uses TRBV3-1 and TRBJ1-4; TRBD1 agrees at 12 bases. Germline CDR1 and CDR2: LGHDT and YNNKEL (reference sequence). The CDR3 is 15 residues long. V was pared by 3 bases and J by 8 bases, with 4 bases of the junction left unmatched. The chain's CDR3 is CASSQGQGAGEKLFF. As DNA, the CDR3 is TGTGCCAGCAGCCAGGGACAGGGGGCCGGAGAAAAACTGTTTTTT.

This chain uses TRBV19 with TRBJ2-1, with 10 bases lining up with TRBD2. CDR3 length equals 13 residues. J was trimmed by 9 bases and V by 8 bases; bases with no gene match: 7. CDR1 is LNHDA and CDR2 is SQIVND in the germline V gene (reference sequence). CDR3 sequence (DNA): TGTGCCAGTCGCCCTAGCGGGAGCTTTGAGCAGTTCTTC. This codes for CASRPSGSFEQFF.

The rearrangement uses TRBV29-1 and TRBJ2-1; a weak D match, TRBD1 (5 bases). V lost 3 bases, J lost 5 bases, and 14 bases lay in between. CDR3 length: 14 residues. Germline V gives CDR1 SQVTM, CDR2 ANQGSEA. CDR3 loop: CSVDQGRVHNEQFF. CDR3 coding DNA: TGCAGCGTTGACCAGGGCAGGGTGCACAATGAGCAGTTCTTC.

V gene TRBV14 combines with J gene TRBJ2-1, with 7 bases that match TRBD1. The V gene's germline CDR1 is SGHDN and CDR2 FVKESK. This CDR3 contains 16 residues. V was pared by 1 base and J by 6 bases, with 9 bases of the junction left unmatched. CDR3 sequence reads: CASSQGEGGGFNEQFF. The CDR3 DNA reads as TGTGCCAGCAGCCAAGGCGAAGGGGGCGGTTTCAATGAGCAGTTCTTC.

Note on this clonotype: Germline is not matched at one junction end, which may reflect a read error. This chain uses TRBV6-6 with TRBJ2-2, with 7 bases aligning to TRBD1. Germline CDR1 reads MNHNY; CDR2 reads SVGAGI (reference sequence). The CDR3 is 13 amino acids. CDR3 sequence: CASRNRGPGELFF. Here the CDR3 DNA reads TGTGCCAGCAGGAACAGGGGCCCCGGCGAGCTGTTTTTT.

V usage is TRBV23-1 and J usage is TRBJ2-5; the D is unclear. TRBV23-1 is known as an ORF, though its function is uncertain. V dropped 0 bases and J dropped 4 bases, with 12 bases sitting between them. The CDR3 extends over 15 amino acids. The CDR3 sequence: CASSQSQVPPETQYF. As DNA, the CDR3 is TGCGCCAGCAGTCAATCGCAGGTGCCCCCAGAGACCCAGTACTTC.

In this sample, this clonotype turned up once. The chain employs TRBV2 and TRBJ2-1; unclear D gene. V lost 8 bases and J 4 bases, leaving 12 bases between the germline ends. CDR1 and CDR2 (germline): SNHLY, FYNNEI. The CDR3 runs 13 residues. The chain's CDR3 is CASGLADYNEQFF. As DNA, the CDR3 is TGTGCCAGCGGGTTAGCAGATTACAATGAGCAGTTCTTC.